Listed below are T cell receptor beta chains from one sample, sequenced in a study of cytomegalovirus exposure and HLA in healthy donors. Assay: immunoSEQ multiplex PCR; the TCRdb copy retains only in-frame clones and omits some. The data show fewer than 75,000 clones, roughly 84% seen once. Sequenced sample: PBMCs. The receptors originated from a man under 40 in good health and CMV-seronegative. Both conserved end residues are part of each CDR3. D genes are given only for firm matches. Some rows have no size entry. The others give once, few or many, or a class for an expanded clone.

>TRBV9|TRBJ1-2|.|.
TGTGCCAGCAGCCCTACCTTAGCAGGTGGGGCCTATGGCTACACCTTC
CASSPTLAGGAYGYTF
>TRBV5-1|TRBJ2-2|.|TRBD2
TGCGCCAGCAGCCCTCGACGGACTAGCGGGAACACCGGGGAGCTGTTTTTT
CASSPRRTSGNTGELFF
>TRBV19|TRBJ1-6|once|.
TGTGCCAGTAGCCCCCGGGCGGGGGCGTCCTATAATTCACCCCTCCACTTT
CASSPRAGASYNSPLHF
>TRBV7-7|TRBJ2-5|.|.
TGTGCTAGCAGCTTAGTAGCAGCTAGCCAAGAGACCCAGTACTTC
CASSLVAASQETQYF
>TRBV9|TRBJ2-7|.|TRBD2
TGTGCCAGCAGCGTAGGGGCTAGCGGCTACGAGCAGTACTTC
CASSVGASGYEQYF
>TRBV27|TRBJ2-1|.|TRBD2
TGTGCCAGCAGTCTACTAGCGGGAGGCCAACTCTCCTACAATGAGCAGTTCTTC
CASSLLAGGQLSYNEQFF
>TRBV7-6|TRBJ1-4|few|.
TGTGCCAGCAGCCCCCGACAGGAATCTAATGAAAAACTGTTTTTT
CASSPRQESNEKLFF
>TRBV4-1|TRBJ1-4|.|.
TGCGCCAGCAGCCCACCCGACAGATCGAAAAATGAAAAACTGTTTTTT
CASSPPDRSKNEKLFF
>TRBV5-6|TRBJ2-7|.|.
TGTGCCAGCAGCTTGGGACTCACCAACGAGCAGTACTTC
CASSLGLTNEQYF
>TRBV4-3|TRBJ2-5|.|TRBD1
TGCGCCAGCAGCCAAGATTGGACAGGGGAAAAGACCCAGTACTTC
CASSQDWTGEKTQYF
>TRBV6-4|TRBJ2-3|few|.
TGTGCCAGCAGTGACTCGGGCGGGGCAGGGGGAGATACGCAGTATTTT
CASSDSGGAGGDTQYF
>TRBV9|TRBJ1-5|few|.
TGTGCCAGCAGCCTCCTAGGGGATAGCAATCAGCCCCAGCATTTT
CASSLLGDSNQPQHF
>TRBV7-8|TRBJ2-2|.|TRBD2
TGTGCCAGCAGCTTATCCTCTAGCGGCTCAGACGGGGAGCTGTTTTTT
CASSLSSSGSDGELFF
>TRBV15|TRBJ2-2|.|.
TGTGCCACCAGCAGCTCGGGAGACACCGGGGAGCTGTTTTTT
CATSSSGDTGELFF
>TRBV7-9|TRBJ2-7|.|.
TGTTCCAGCAGCGCCGGCCTGACAGGACCCTCCTACGAGCAGTACTTC
CSSSAGLTGPSYEQYF
>TRBV2|TRBJ2-5|.|TRBD2
TGTGCCAGCAAGGGCAGCGGGGGGTCCCAAGAGACCCAGTACTTC
CASKGSGGSQETQYF
>TRBV30|TRBJ1-2|.|.
TGTGCCTGGAGTCTAGCTGGGGGCTACACCTTC
CAWSLAGGYTF
>TRBV9|TRBJ2-3|.|.
TGTGCCAGCAGCGGGAGGGCACTCACAGATACGCAGTATTTT
CASSGRALTDTQYF
>TRBV7-2|TRBJ2-5|.|TRBD1
TGTGCCAGCAGCTTAGCGCTCGGGACAGGGATACAAGAGACCCAGTACTTC
CASSLALGTGIQETQYF
>TRBV5-4|TRBJ1-4|.|TRBD1
TGTGCCAGCAGCTTGCAGGACAGGGGGCAAGAAAAACTGTTTTTT
CASSLQDRGQEKLFF
>TRBV27|TRBJ2-7|.|TRBD1
TGTGCCAGCAGTTCCTTTCGACAGGGGAAGTTCGACGAGCAGTACTTC
CASSSFRQGKFDEQYF
>TRBV2|TRBJ1-2|.|.
TGTGCCAGCAGTGAAGAGTCGGGGGGCCCGGCTAGTTATGGCTACACCTTC
CASSEESGGPASYGYTF
>TRBV21-1|TRBJ1-1|few|.
TGTGCCAGCAGCATCATGCGGGACAGGCCCAGGTTTAACACTGAAGCTTTCTTT
CASSIMRDRPRFNTEAFF
>TRBV4-1|TRBJ2-7|.|TRBD1
TGCGCCAGCAGCCAATCTTGGGACAGCTGGGCCGACGAGCAGTACTTC
CASSQSWDSWADEQYF
>TRBV5-1|TRBJ1-2|.|TRBD1
TGCGCCAGCAGTCCCGGGACAGGGAACTTTGGCTACACCTTC
CASSPGTGNFGYTF
>TRBV5-8|TRBJ1-2|.|.
TGTGCCAGCAGCCCCCGCGGGACGTGGGCAGACCTAAACTATGGCTACACCTTC
CASSPRGTWADLNYGYTF
>TRBV7-6|TRBJ1-4|.|TRBD1
TGTGCCAGCAGCCCTGCCTCGGGACAGGGGGCGGCAAATGAAAAACTGTTTTTT
CASSPASGQGAANEKLFF
>TRBV14|TRBJ2-1|.|TRBD2
TGTGCCAGCAGCCAAGATCAATATTACACTAGCGGGGGCCCCGATGAGCAGTTCTTC
CASSQDQYYTSGGPDEQFF
>TRBV7-2|TRBJ1-3|few|.
TGTGCCAGCAGCTTAGCACAGGGCCTCGGAAACACCATATATTTT
CASSLAQGLGNTIYF
>TRBV7-2|TRBJ1-2|.|TRBD1
TGTGCCAGCAGCCCCCGGGGACAGAAGGCATATGGCTACACCTTC
CASSPRGQKAYGYTF
>TRBV5-1|TRBJ2-2|once|TRBD2
TGCGCCAGCAGCTTCGGGGGGATCGGGGAGCTGTTTTTT
CASSFGGIGELFF
>TRBV6-5|TRBJ2-7|.|TRBD1
TGTGCCAGCACCCGATACAGGGGGGTCTACGAGCAGTACTTC
CASTRYRGVYEQYF
>TRBV6-1|TRBJ2-3|.|.
TGTGCCAGCAGTGCGCCCCCCGGGGGGCGAGGCACAGATACGCAGTATTTT
CASSAPPGGRGTDTQYF
>TRBV7-9|TRBJ1-2|.|.
TGTGCCACTACAGGGCTCGCTAACTATGGCTACACCTTC
CATTGLANYGYTF
>TRBV7-2|TRBJ1-1|.|.
TGTGCCAGTCGGCCGGGGGGGCTAGTGACTGAAGCTTTCTTT
CASRPGGLVTEAFF
>TRBV7-2|TRBJ1-1|.|.
TGTGCCAGCAGCTTCCCAGGTCGTCCGGAAGCTTTCTTT
CASSFPGRPEAFF
>TRBV5-1|TRBJ2-3|.|TRBD1
TGCGCCAGCAGCTTGTATGGACAGGGTACAGATACGCAGTATTTT
CASSLYGQGTDTQYF
>TRBV6-6|TRBJ2-2|.|TRBD1
TGTGCCAGCACCCACTTAGGGGGCAACACCGGGGAGCTGTTTTTT
CASTHLGGNTGELFF
>TRBV5-1|TRBJ1-2|.|TRBD1
TGCGCCAGCAGGGACCACAGGGGGCGTCTTCCTCCGGAGATGATTAACTATGGCTACACCTTC
CASRDHRGRLPPEMINYGYTF
>TRBV4-1|TRBJ2-1|once|TRBD2
TGCGCCAGCAGTCCTCTACTAGCGGGATCTTACAATGAGCAGTTCTTC
CASSPLLAGSYNEQFF
>TRBV6-5|TRBJ2-7|.|.
TGTGCCAGCAGTACAGGTAACGAGCAGTACTTC
CASSTGNEQYF
>TRBV6-6|TRBJ2-7|few|TRBD1
TGTGCCAGCAGTTACCCGGACAGGGGAGTTGTCTACGAGCAGTACTTC
CASSYPDRGVVYEQYF
>TRBV6-5|TRBJ2-1|.|TRBD2
TGTGCCAGCAGTTACGATGCGGGGGGAAACAATGAGCAGTTCTTC
CASSYDAGGNNEQFF
>TRBV13|TRBJ1-1|.|.
TGTGCCAGCAGATTTGGCCTTCCCAAGGGGGGGACTGAAGCTTTCTTT
CASRFGLPKGGTEAFF
>TRBV18|TRBJ1-5|.|TRBD1
TGTGCCAGCTCACCTCGGACAGGGGAGTTCGATCAGCCCCAGCATTTT
CASSPRTGEFDQPQHF
>TRBV5-6|TRBJ2-1|once|.
TGTGCCAGCACCGCGATCCGGGCCCCGGGGAGGGAGCAGTTCTTC
CASTAIRAPGREQFF
>TRBV7-2|TRBJ2-2|.|.
TGTGCCAGCTGTGTTGTTGCGCGAGCCGGGGAGCTGTTTTTT
CASCVVARAGELFF
>TRBV5-1|TRBJ1-1|.|.
TGCGCCAGCAGCTTGGGGGAGGTATTTAACACTGAAGCTTTCTTT
CASSLGEVFNTEAFF
>TRBV10-1|TRBJ2-3|.|TRBD2
TGCGCCAGCACAAGCGGGAGGGCCGCAGATACGCAGTATTTT
CASTSGRAADTQYF